Here is one T cell receptor beta chain with its context. Authors' processing steps: Amplification of reference gene primers provided the estimated nucleated cell counts. The table came from immunoSEQ multiplex PCR; TCRdb's copy has only in-frame clones and leaves some out. The V and J calls and clone size are taken from that table; D and trimming were inferred from the DNA. The profile covers 250,000 or so clones, with about 82% appearing a single time and approximately 13% taken by the ten largest. Trimming left V 0 bases short and J 6 bases short, with 10 bases between. Germline V gene sequence: CDR1 SGHRS, CDR2 YFSETQ. This CDR3 is 14 amino acids long. The sample comes from a study of blood T cell repertoires in COVID-19. Across the whole study: Specimens from acute and convalescent COVID-19 originated in the United States, Italy and Spain. Nucleic acid was either cDNA or gDNA, and it came from T cells, B-cell-depleted T cells, or PBMCs.

V is TRBV5-1 and J is TRBJ2-1, with a weak D call TRBD1 (6 bases). The TCR sequence derives from a man older than 75 with acute or convalescent COVID-19. Sample: peripheral blood. The CDR3 DNA sequence: TGCGCCAGCAGCTTGGCGACAGGCGGCAATGAGCAGTTCTTC. Amino acid sequence: CASSLATGGNEQFF.